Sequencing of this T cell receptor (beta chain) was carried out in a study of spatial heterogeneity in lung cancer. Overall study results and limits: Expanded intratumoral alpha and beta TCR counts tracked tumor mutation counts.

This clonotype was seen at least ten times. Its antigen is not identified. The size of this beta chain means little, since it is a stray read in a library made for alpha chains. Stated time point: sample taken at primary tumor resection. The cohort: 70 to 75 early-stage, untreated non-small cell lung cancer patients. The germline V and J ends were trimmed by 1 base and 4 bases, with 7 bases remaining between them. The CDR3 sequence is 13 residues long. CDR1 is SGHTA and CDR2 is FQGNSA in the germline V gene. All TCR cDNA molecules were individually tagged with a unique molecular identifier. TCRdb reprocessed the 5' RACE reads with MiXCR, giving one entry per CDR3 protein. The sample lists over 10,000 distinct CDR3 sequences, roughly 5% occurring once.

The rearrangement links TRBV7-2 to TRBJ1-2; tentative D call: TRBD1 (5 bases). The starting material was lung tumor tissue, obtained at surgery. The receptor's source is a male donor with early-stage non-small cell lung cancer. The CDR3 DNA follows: TGTGCCAGCAGCTTAGACAGGAGCTATGGCTACACCTTC. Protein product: CASSLDRSYGYTF. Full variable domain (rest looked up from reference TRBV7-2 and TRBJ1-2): GAGVSQSPSNKVTEKGKDVELRCDPISGHTALYWYRQSLGQGLEFLIYFQGNSAPDKSGLPSDRFSAERTGGSVSTLTIQRTQQEDSAVYLCASSLDRSYGYTFGSGTRLTVV.